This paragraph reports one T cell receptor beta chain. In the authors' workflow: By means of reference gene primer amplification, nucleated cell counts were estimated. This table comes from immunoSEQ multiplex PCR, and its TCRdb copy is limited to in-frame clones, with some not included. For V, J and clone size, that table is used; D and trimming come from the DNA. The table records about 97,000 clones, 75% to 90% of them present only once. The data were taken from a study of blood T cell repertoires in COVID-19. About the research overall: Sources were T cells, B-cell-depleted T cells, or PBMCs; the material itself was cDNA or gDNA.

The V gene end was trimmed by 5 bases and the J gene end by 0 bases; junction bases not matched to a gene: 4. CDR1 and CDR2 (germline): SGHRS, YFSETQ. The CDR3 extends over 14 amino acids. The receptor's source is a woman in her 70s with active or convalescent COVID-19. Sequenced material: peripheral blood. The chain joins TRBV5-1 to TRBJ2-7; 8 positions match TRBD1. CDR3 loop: CASSWTGSSYEQYF. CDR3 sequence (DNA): TGCGCCAGCAGTTGGACAGGGAGCTCCTACGAGCAGTACTTC.